The 11 T cell receptor beta chains below were found in one sample sequenced in a study of identical twins. MiXCR, applied by TCRdb to the 5' RACE reads, yields one record per CDR3 protein. This table holds approximately 260,000 distinct CDR3 sequences, 6.5% to 9.5% found once. The sample was also linked to a second study, of yellow fever vaccine responses in identical twins.

Sequencing was performed on CD8+ T cells sorted from blood. These receptors all stem from a woman between 18 and 29 years old in good health.

This clonotype appeared a few times. The V and J genes are TRBV20-1 and TRBJ2-3, with D maybe TRBD1 (8 bases). Trimming stripped 2 bases from V and 5 bases from J, with 26 bases between. This CDR3 contains 18 residues. CDR1 is DFQATT and CDR2 is SNEGSKA in the germline V gene (reference sequence). CDR3 protein: CSARSRTGRGVRGDTQYF. The DNA for the CDR3 is TGCAGTGCTAGATCCCGGACAGGGAGGGGAGTTCGAGGAGATACGCAGTATTTT.

The chain is built from TRBV30 and TRBJ2-1; D ambiguous. Germline assignment: CDR1 GTSNPN and CDR2 SVGIG (reference sequence). The CDR3 runs 10 residues. Deletions cut 5 bases from V and 5 bases from J, with 4 bases between. This CDR3 reads CAWGDNEQFF. The CDR3 DNA is TGTGCCTGGGGAGACAATGAGCAGTTCTTC. Full variable domain (rest looked up from reference TRBV30 and TRBJ2-1): SQTIHQWPATLVQPVGSPLSLECTVEGTSNPNLYWYRQAAGRGLQLLFYSVGIGQISSEVPQNLSASRPQDRQFILSSKKLLLSDSGFYLCAWGDNEQFFGPGTRLTVL.

Many counts were recorded for this clonotype. The chain carries TRBV12-3 or TRBV12-4 and TRBJ1-5; TRBD1 matches at 8 bases. The CDR3 sequence is 13 residues long. The J segment lost 7 bases and the V segment lost 5 bases, leaving 4 bases of the junction unmatched. The CDR3 here is CASSRTGTQPQHF. CDR3 bases: TGTGCCAGCAGTAGGACAGGGACCCAGCCCCAGCATTTT.

This clonotype has just a few counts. CDR3 coding DNA: TGTGCCACCAGTGATTTGGGGGTTGCCGGGGAGCTGTTTTTT. Protein sequence: CATSDLGVAGELFF. This rearrangement joins TRBV24-1 to TRBJ2-2; D call uncertain. V was pared by 0 bases and J by 6 bases, with 7 bases between. CDR3 size: 14 residues. Germline CDR1 is KGHDR and CDR2 is SFDVKD.

For the CDR3, the DNA is TGTGCCAGCAGCTTATCTTTACAGGAAGCTTTCTTT. It is translated as CASSLSLQEAFF. The rearrangement uses TRBV7-9 and TRBJ1-1; D remains ambiguous. Between the trimmed V and J ends, which lost 2 bases and 8 bases, there was a span of 9 bases. The CDR3 loop spans 12 amino acids. CDR1 and CDR2 (germline): SEHNR, FQNEAQ (reference sequence).

The V call is TRBV29-1, the J call TRBJ2-7, with D tentatively TRBD1 or TRBD2 (7 bases each). The CDR3 is 12 residues long. CDR1 and CDR2 from the germline V gene are SQVTM and ANQGSEA. The V end lost 4 bases, the J end lost 4 bases, and 11 bases lay between the germline ends. CDR3 loop: CSVAGGGYEQYF. The CDR3 bases are TGCAGCGTTGCAGGGGGGGGGTACGAGCAGTACTTC.

The V gene is TRBV6-4, the J gene TRBJ2-1; 10 nucleotides align to TRBD2. Per germline, CDR1 MRHNA and CDR2 SNTAGT. The CDR3 sequence is 16 residues long. V shed 8 bases, J shed 7 bases, and the junction held 14 bases outside the gene matches. CDR3 sequence (DNA): TGTGCCAGCCGAGCCAGCGGGAGGGCAGGTGTGAATGAGCAGTTCTTC. It is translated as CASRASGRAGVNEQFF.

There are many counts of this clonotype. The chain uses TRBV7-8 and TRBJ1-5; D is unresolved. CDR1 and CDR2 from the germline V gene are SGHVS and FQNEAQ. The CDR3 spans 15 residues. V lost 5 bases, J lost 0 bases, and 11 bases lay in between. The CDR3 is CASSEEGYSNQPQHF. For the CDR3, the DNA is TGTGCCAGCAGCGAAGAGGGATATAGCAATCAGCCCCAGCATTTT.

The chain joins TRBV10-3 to TRBJ2-7; the match to TRBD2 covers 7 bases. Germline V lookup: CDR1 ENHRY, CDR2 SYGVKD. Trimming took 7 bases from V and 6 from J; bases not matched to a gene: 9. The CDR3 runs to 13 residues. The CDR3 nucleotides are TGTGCCATCAACGGACTAGTCAAATCCGAGCAGTACTTC. It is translated as CAINGLVKSEQYF.

This clonotype was seen only a few times. The rearrangement uses TRBV7-2 and TRBJ2-2; 11 bases agree with TRBD2. The germline CDR1 and CDR2 sequences are SGHTA and FQGNSA. Trimming cost V 4 bases and J 5 bases; bases outside gene matches: 6. This CDR3 has 16 amino acids. The CDR3 DNA follows: TGTGCCAGCAGCTATTCGTCTAGCGGGGGGACCGGGGAGCTGTTTTTT. This encodes CASSYSSSGGTGELFF.

V is TRBV7-9 and J is TRBJ2-2, with TRBD1 matching 9 bases. V lost 9 bases to trimming and J lost 0 bases; unmatched junction nucleotides: 11. The CDR3 has 17 residues. Looked up from germline, CDR1 is SEHNR and CDR2 is FQNEAQ (reference sequence). DNA for the CDR3: TGTGCCAGAGGGACAGGGAATTCCTTCGCGAACACCGGGGAGCTGTTTTTT. Residues: CARGTGNSFANTGELFF.